The present entry profiles one TCR beta chain with its context. Its antigen is as yet unknown. The same CDR3 can be traced to other DNA sequences in this sample. This record comes from a study of shared clonotypes between healthy human individuals. General observations from the study: The sampled material consisted only of blood, and tissue repertoires are likely to differ. A small donor pool kept down the genetic and exposure-history diversity that was represented. Across a handful of donors, naive CD4 shared roughly 5%, naive CD8 more than 3%, memory CD4 more than 2%, memory CD8 more than 0.35%.

The data were produced by immunoSEQ multiplex PCR, yet TCRdb's version contains in-frame clones alone and is incomplete. In the table there are some 1,600,000 clones, 98% of which are singletons. V was cut by 1 base and J by 2 bases, with 5 bases left in between. From germline, CDR1 is MNHEY and CDR2 SVGAGI. The CDR3 is made up of 13 amino acids. The rearrangement uses TRBV6-5 and TRBJ1-1; D ambiguous. The receptor comes from a man aged 25-45 years in good health. Sequencing used naive CD4+ T cells sorted from blood. Indicated subset: CD45RA+ positively selected. The CDR3 DNA is TGTGCCAGCAGTTACTTGGGTAACACTGAAGCTTTCTTT. Translating it yields CASSYLGNTEAFF.